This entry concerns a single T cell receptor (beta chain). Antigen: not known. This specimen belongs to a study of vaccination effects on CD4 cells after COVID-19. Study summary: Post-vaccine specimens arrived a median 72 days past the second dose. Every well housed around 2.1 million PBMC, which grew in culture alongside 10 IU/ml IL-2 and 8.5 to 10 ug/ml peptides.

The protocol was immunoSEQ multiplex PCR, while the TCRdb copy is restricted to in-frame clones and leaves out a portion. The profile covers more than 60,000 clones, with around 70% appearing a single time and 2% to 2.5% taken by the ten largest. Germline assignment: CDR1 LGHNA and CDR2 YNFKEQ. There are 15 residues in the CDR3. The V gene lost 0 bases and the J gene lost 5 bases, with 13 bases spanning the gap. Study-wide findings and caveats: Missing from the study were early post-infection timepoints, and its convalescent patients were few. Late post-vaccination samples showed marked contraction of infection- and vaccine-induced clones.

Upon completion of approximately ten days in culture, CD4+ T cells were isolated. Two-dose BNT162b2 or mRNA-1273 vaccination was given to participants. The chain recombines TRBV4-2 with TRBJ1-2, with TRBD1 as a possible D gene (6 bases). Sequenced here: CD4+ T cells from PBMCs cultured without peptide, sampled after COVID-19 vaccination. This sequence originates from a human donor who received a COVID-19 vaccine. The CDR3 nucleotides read TGTGCCAGCAGCCAAGACAGGACAGAAATATATGGCTACACCTTC. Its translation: CASSQDRTEIYGYTF.